The following is a TCR beta chain sequence with its context. The antigen is not known. An end of the junction differs from the germline gene, which may be a read error. This entry belongs to a study of OX40 agonist ivuxolimab in advanced cancers. Study overall: The dose of intravenous ivuxolimab that patients received every 2 weeks ranged from 0.01 to 10 mg/kg.

This CDR3 spans 14 amino acids. Germline V lookup: CDR1 KGHSH, CDR2 LQKENI. The method was immunoSEQ multiplex PCR; TCRdb's version includes in-frame clones alone and lacks a portion of them. The profile shows just over 80,000 clones, roughly 87% of them singletons. General observations from the study: Expanded clones tended on average to be more numerous among CD8+ T cells than CD4+. The CD4+ and CD8+ T cells in the blood had expanded clonally by week 6 at 0.1 to 3.0 mg/kg.

This chain connects TRBV18 to TRBJ1-2, with D unclear. This specimen was CD4+ or CD8+ T cells sorted from blood, taken in a trial of the OX40 agonist ivuxolimab. The TCR sequence derives from an adult with an advanced solid tumor such as melanoma, head and neck, liver or kidney cancer. The DNA of the CDR3 is TGTGTCAGCTCACCATCTTCGGGGTACTATGGCTACACCTTC. Amino acid sequence: CVSSPSSGYYGYTF. Filled out from reference TRBV18 and TRBJ1-2, the complete variable domain reads NAGVMQNPRHLVRRRGQEARLRCSPMKGHSHVYWYRQLPEEGLKFMVYLQKENIIDESGMPKERFSAEFPKEGPSILRIQQVVRGDSAAYFCVSSPSSGYYGYTFGSGTRLTVV.